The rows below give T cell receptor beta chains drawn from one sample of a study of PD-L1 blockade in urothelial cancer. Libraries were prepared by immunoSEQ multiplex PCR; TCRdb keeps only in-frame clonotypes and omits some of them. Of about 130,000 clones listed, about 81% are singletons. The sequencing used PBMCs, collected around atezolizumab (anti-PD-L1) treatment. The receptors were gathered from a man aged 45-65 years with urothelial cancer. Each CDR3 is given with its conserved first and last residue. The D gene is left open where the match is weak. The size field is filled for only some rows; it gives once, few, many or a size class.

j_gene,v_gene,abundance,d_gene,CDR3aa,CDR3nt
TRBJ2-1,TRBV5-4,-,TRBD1,CASIQGNNEQFF,TGTGCCAGTATACAGGGGAACAATGAGCAGTTCTTC
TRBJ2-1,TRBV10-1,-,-,CASSARGAYNEQFF,TGCGCCAGCAGTGCCAGGGGGGCCTACAATGAGCAGTTCTTC
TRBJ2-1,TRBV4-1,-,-,CASSFGTLNEQFF,TGCGCCAGCAGCTTCGGGACTCTCAATGAGCAGTTCTTC
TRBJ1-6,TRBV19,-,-,CASFSLQAGSPLHF,TGTGCCAGTTTTTCGCTCCAGGCGGGTTCACCCCTCCACTTT
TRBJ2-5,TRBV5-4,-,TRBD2,CASSPGTSGETQYF,TGTGCCAGCAGCCCCGGGACTAGCGGGGAGACCCAGTACTTC
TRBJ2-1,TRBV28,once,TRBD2,CASSLILAGGLNEQFF,TGTGCCAGCAGTTTGATTCTAGCGGGAGGGCTCAATGAGCAGTTCTTC
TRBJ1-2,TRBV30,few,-,CAWSKQGYGYTF,TGTGCCTGGAGTAAACAGGGATATGGCTACACCTTC
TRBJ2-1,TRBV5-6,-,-,CASSLDQRASYNEQFF,TGTGCCAGCAGCTTGGATCAGCGGGCATCCTACAATGAGCAGTTCTTC
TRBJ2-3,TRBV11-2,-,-,CASSLRWGDHTQYF,TGTGCCAGCAGCTTACGGTGGGGGGATCATACGCAGTATTTT
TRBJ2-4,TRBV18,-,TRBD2,CASSPPSLAGGRGGNIQYF,TGTGCCAGCTCACCACCATCGCTAGCGGGAGGCCGAGGGGGAAACATTCAGTACTTC
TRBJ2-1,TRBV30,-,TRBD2,CAWSSSGRSSYNEQFF,TGTGCCTGGAGTAGTAGCGGGAGGAGCTCCTACAATGAGCAGTTCTTC
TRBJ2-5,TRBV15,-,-,CATSREIQRPPRETQYF,TGTGCCACCAGCAGAGAAATCCAGCGTCCGCCAAGAGAGACCCAGTACTTC
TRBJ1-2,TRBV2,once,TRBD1,CASRPTGIYGYTF,TGTGCCAGCAGACCGACAGGGATCTATGGCTACACCTTC
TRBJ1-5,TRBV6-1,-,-,CASSEGQGGNQPQHF,TGTGCCAGCAGTGAAGGGCAGGGTGGCAATCAGCCCCAGCATTTT
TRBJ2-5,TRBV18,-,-,CASSSGETQYF,TGTGCCAGCTCTTCGGGAGAGACCCAGTACTTC
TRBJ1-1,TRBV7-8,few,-,CATAAGMNTEAFF,TGTGCCACTGCGGCAGGGATGAACACTGAAGCTTTCTTT
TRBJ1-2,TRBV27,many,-,CASGQLYGYTF,TGTGCCAGCGGGCAGCTCTATGGCTACACCTTC
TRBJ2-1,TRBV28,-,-,CASSFGGNGPWFF,TGTGCCAGCAGTTTTGGCGGGAACGGCCCCTGGTTCTTC
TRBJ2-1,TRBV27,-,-,CASSSSGAPYNEQFF,TGTGCCAGCAGTTCATCTGGAGCTCCCTACAATGAGCAGTTCTTC
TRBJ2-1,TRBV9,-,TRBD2,CASSAQPPLAGGRNEQFF,TGTGCCAGCAGCGCCCAGCCCCCACTAGCGGGAGGGCGTAATGAGCAGTTCTTC
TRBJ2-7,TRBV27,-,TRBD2,CASRRTVGGYGEQYF,TGTGCCAGCAGGAGAACTGTGGGAGGGTATGGGGAGCAGTACTTC
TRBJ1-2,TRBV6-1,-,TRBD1,CASSPGTGFSGYTF,TGTGCCAGCAGTCCCGGGACAGGGTTTAGCGGCTACACCTTC
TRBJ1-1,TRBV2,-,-,CASGTVRNTEAFF,TGTGCCAGCGGAACAGTCCGGAACACTGAAGCTTTCTTT
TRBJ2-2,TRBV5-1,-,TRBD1,CASSPRRQGALGGELFF,TGCGCCAGCAGCCCTCGAAGACAGGGGGCGTTGGGCGGGGAGCTGTTTTTT
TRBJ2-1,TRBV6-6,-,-,CASSYIGVGDEQFF,TGTGCCAGCAGTTACATAGGGGTTGGGGATGAGCAGTTCTTC
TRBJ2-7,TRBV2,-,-,CASSDWLADYEQYF,TGTGCCAGCAGTGATTGGCTAGCCGACTACGAGCAGTACTTC
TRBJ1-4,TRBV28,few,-,CASSLKSEKLFF,TGTGCCAGCAGCCTAAAAAGTGAAAAACTGTTTTTT
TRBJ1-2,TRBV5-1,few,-,CASSFDRQSGYTF,TGCGCCAGCAGCTTCGACAGGCAGTCGGGCTACACCTTC
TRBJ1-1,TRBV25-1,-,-,CASGAGGQLNTEAFF,TGTGCCAGCGGCGCAGGCGGGCAGTTGAACACTGAAGCTTTCTTT
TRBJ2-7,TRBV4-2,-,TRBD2,CASSQVLAGALPYEQYF,TGTGCCAGCAGCCAAGTGCTAGCGGGAGCTTTACCCTACGAGCAGTACTTC
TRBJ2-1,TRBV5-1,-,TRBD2,CASSMSGSPNNEQFF,TGCGCCAGCAGCATGAGCGGGAGTCCTAACAATGAGCAGTTCTTC
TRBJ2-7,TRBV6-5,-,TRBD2,CASMRASGRSYEQYF,TGTGCCAGCATGCGGGCTAGCGGGAGAAGTTACGAGCAGTACTTC
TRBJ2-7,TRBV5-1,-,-,CASTRHEQYF,TGCGCCAGCACGCGCCACGAGCAGTACTTC
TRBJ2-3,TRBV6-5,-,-,CASRRRAGDGTQYF,TGTGCCAGCAGGAGGAGGGCAGGTGATGGTACGCAGTATTTT
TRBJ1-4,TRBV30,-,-,CACPTKTNEKLFF,TGTGCCTGCCCGACAAAAACTAATGAAAAACTGTTTTTT
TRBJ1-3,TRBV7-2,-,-,CASSLDRLQISGNTIYF,TGTGCCAGCAGCCTAGACAGGTTACAGATCTCTGGAAACACCATATATTTT
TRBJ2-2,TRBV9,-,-,CASSVDPAGELFF,TGTGCCAGCAGCGTAGATCCCGCCGGGGAGCTGTTTTTT
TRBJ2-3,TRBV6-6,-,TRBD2,CASSDSSGITDTQYF,TGTGCCAGCAGTGATTCTAGCGGGATCACAGATACGCAGTATTTT
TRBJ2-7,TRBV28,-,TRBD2,CASSYPKTSGISSYEQYF,TGTGCCAGCAGTTATCCTAAGACTAGCGGGATTAGTTCCTACGAGCAGTACTTC
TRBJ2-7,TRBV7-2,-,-,CASSLDFSSSYEQYF,TGTGCCAGCAGCTTAGACTTTTCGAGCTCCTACGAGCAGTACTTC
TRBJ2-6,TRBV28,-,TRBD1,CASGTGTYSGANVLTF,TGTGCCTCTGGGACAGGGACTTACTCTGGGGCCAACGTCCTGACTTTC
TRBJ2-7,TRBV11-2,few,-,CASSFVAGFSYEQYF,TGTGCCAGCAGCTTTGTTGCGGGATTCTCCTACGAGCAGTACTTC
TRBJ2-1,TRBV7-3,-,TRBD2,CASSSFGLAGGNEQFF,TGTGCCAGCAGCTCCTTCGGACTAGCGGGTGGGAATGAGCAGTTCTTC
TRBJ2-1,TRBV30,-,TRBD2,CAWSGLAGTNEQFF,TGTGCCTGGAGTGGGCTAGCGGGAACCAATGAGCAGTTCTTC
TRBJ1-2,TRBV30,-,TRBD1,CAWQTGGLGYTF,TGTGCCTGGCAGACAGGGGGCTTGGGCTACACCTTC
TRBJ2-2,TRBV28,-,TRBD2,CASSTSGRYGELFF,TGTGCCAGCAGCACTAGCGGGAGATACGGGGAGCTGTTTTTT
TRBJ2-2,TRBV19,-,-,CASSTQGANTGELFF,TGTGCCAGTAGTACCCAAGGGGCAAACACCGGGGAGCTGTTTTTT
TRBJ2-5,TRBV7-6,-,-,CASSLLTGETQYF,TGTGCCAGCAGCTTATTAACGGGAGAGACCCAGTACTTC
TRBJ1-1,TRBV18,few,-,CASSPQYSMNTEAFF,TGTGCCAGCTCACCACAGTACAGTATGAACACTGAAGCTTTCTTT
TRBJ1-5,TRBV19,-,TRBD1,CASSITPAGGHQPQHF,TGTGCCAGTAGTATTACCCCCGCAGGGGGCCATCAGCCCCAGCATTTT
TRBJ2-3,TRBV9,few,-,CASSSGDTQYF,TGTGCCAGCTCGAGCGGAGATACGCAGTATTTT
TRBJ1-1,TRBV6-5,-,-,CASSFGQPNTEAFF,TGTGCCAGCAGTTTCGGACAGCCGAACACTGAAGCTTTCTTT
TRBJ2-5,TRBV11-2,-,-,CASSSEPRETQYF,TGTGCCAGCAGCTCGGAGCCTCGGGAGACCCAGTACTTC